Below, 18 T cell receptor beta chains from the same sample are listed, as sequenced in a study of shared clonotypes between healthy human individuals. Naive CD8 cells comprised CD45RO-negative, CCR7-positively selected cells, excluding terminally differentiated effector memory CD45RA+ cells. TCRdb's copy holds only in-frame clones and misses some; the assay was immunoSEQ multiplex PCR. The table lists roughly 2,000,000 clones, 93% of them singletons. The material sequenced was naive CD8+ T cells from PBMCs. The receptors derive from a young man in good health. Some clones in this sample may be carry-over from other donors' samples.

This clone appeared a single time. This chain joins TRBV28 and TRBJ1-4; the D gene is possibly TRBD1 (6 bases). V was cut by 8 bases and J by 5 bases, with 18 bases left in between. CDR1 and CDR2 from the germline V gene are MDHEN and SYDVKM. The CDR3 covers 15 residues. CDR3 DNA: TGTGCCAGCGGTCCGAGGAAGGGGGGAAATGAAAAACTGTTTTTT. Protein product: CASGPRKGGNEKLFF.

The chain employs TRBV6-5 and TRBJ1-1; D is unclear. Germline V CDR1 and CDR2: MNHEY, SVGAGI. V lost 2 bases and J lost 5, with 12 bases in between. This CDR3 has 14 residues. Here the CDR3 reads CASSYLGSGTEAFF. The DNA for the CDR3 is TGTGCCAGCAGTTACCTCGGGAGCGGGACTGAAGCTTTCTTT.

This clone came up once. The V call is TRBV4-3, the J call TRBJ1-4; maybe TRBD1 (5 bases). The germline V gene encodes CDR1 LGHNA and CDR2 YSLEER. V dropped 1 base and J dropped 3 bases, with 9 bases sitting between them. This CDR3 comprises 15 residues. CDR3 DNA sequence: TGCGCCAGCAGCCAAGTCTGGGACGCTAATGAAAAACTGTTTTTT. Its translation is CASSQVWDANEKLFF.

The V call is TRBV28, the J call TRBJ2-5; 7 bases align to TRBD1. The germline V gene encodes CDR1 MDHEN and CDR2 SYDVKM. The CDR3 covers 15 residues. The J segment lost 1 base and the V segment lost 2 bases, leaving 4 bases of the junction unmatched. CDR3 loop: CASSLGRDSQETQYF. CDR3 nucleotides: TGTGCCAGCAGTTTAGGCCGGGACAGCCAAGAGACCCAGTACTTC. The variable domain in full, with the rest retrieved from reference TRBV28 and TRBJ2-5, is DVKVTQSSRYLVKRTGEKVFLECVQDMDHENMFWYRQDPGLGLRLIYFSYDVKMKEKGDIPEGYSVSREKKERFSLILESASTNQTSMYLCASSLGRDSQETQYFGPGTRLLVL.

The chain employs TRBV9 and TRBJ1-5; 7 nucleotides line up with TRBD1. J was trimmed by 6 bases and V by 0 bases; bases with no gene match: 6. The V gene's germline CDR1 is SGDLS and CDR2 YYNGEE. This CDR3 is 15 amino acids long. In DNA form, the CDR3 reads TGTGCCAGCAGCGTAGGAGGGGGCGCGGGTCAGCCCCAGCATTTT. Protein: CASSVGGGAGQPQHF.

CDR3 nucleotide sequence: TGTGCCAGCAGACTCCTTGGACTCAATGAGCAGTTCTTC. Its translation: CASRLLGLNEQFF. V gene TRBV27 combines with J gene TRBJ2-1; a weak D match, TRBD2 (5 bases). This CDR3 comprises 13 residues. V shed 6 bases and J shed 6 bases, with 12 bases lying between them. The germline gives CDR1 MNHEY, CDR2 SMNVEV (reference sequence).

This chain uses TRBV4-1 with TRBJ2-7; a possible D gene is TRBD1 (5 bases). Germline CDR1 MGHRA, CDR2 YSYEKL. The CDR3 extends over 14 amino acids. Trimming left V 0 bases short and J 7 bases short, with 13 bases between. The CDR3 DNA sequence: TGCGCCAGCAGCCAAGATCTCAGGGTAAATGAGCAGTACTTC. Translation: CASSQDLRVNEQYF.

V usage is TRBV28 and J usage is TRBJ1-4; a weak D match, TRBD1 (6 bases). The V and J ends lost 3 bases and 6 bases respectively, with 14 bases between them. Germline assignment: CDR1 MDHEN and CDR2 SYDVKM. This CDR3 has 15 amino acids. DNA of the CDR3: TGTGCCAGCAGTTTGGTGGGGGGCGCAGATGAAAAACTGTTTTTT. The encoded protein is CASSLVGGADEKLFF.

The CDR3 spells CASSQAGLVGETQYF. Here the CDR3 DNA reads TGCGCCAGCAGCCAAGCGGGACTAGTGGGGGAGACCCAGTACTTC. The rearrangement links TRBV4-3 to TRBJ2-5; 8 bases are a match to TRBD2. Germline values: CDR1 LGHNA, CDR2 YSLEER. Trimming cost V 1 base and J 5 bases; bases outside gene matches: 6. The CDR3 extends over 15 amino acids.

CDR3 amino acids: CASSQRLATNEQFF. CDR3 nucleotide sequence: TGTGCCAGCAGCCAACGACTAGCCACCAATGAGCAGTTCTTC. The rearrangement uses TRBV14 and TRBJ2-1; 7 positions agree with TRBD2. This CDR3 contains 14 residues. The V and J ends lost 2 bases and 6 bases, in that order; junction bases with no gene match: 4. The germline gives CDR1 SGHDN, CDR2 FVKESK.

This clone showed up just once. The chain carries TRBV5-6 and TRBJ2-1; weak D call: TRBD1 (6 bases). Trimming cost V 0 bases and J 5 bases, with 6 bases left between them. The CDR3 contains 13 residues. The germline gives CDR1 SGHDT, CDR2 YYEEEE. The CDR3 here is CASSLGDNNEQFF. CDR3 coding DNA: TGTGCCAGCAGCTTGGGGGACAACAATGAGCAGTTCTTC.

V and J are TRBV29-1 and TRBJ1-5; 9 bases line up with TRBD1. The CDR3 loop spans 15 amino acids. Unmatched junction bases numbered 10, after V lost 4 bases and J lost 6 bases. Germline V gene lookup returns CDR1 SQVTM and CDR2 ANQGSEA. The CDR3 nucleotides read TGCAGCGTTGTCGGGCCCCGGACAGGGGTTCAGCCCCAGCATTTT. Protein product: CSVVGPRTGVQPQHF.

V and J are TRBV7-8 and TRBJ2-2; TRBD2 aligns across 11 bases. V lost 1 base and J lost 8; bases outside the gene matches: 6. The CDR3 loop spans 16 amino acids. Germline CDR1 is SGHVS and CDR2 is FQNEAQ. CDR3 sequence reads: CASSLVAGGWTGELFF. CDR3 sequence (DNA): TGTGCCAGCAGCTTAGTAGCGGGAGGGTGGACTGGGGAGCTGTTTTTT.

The chain couples TRBV28 to TRBJ2-7, with D tentatively TRBD1 (6 bases). Germline V gene lookup returns CDR1 MDHEN and CDR2 SYDVKM. V was cut by 4 bases and J by 6 bases, with 13 bases left in between. The CDR3 is 13 amino acids. This CDR3 is CASSSDSRGEQYF. The CDR3 nucleotides read TGTGCCAGCAGTTCGGACAGTCGGGGCGAGCAGTACTTC. The whole variable domain, remainder taken from reference TRBV28 and TRBJ2-7, is DVKVTQSSRYLVKRTGEKVFLECVQDMDHENMFWYRQDPGLGLRLIYFSYDVKMKEKGDIPEGYSVSREKKERFSLILESASTNQTSMYLCASSSDSRGEQYFGPGTRLTVT.

The chain links TRBV7-9 to TRBJ2-3; D is undetermined. This CDR3 has 16 residues. V shed 1 base and J shed 3 bases, with 14 bases lying between them. Germline CDR1 is SEHNR and CDR2 is FQNEAQ (reference sequence). This CDR3 reads CASSLDGREDTDTQYF. CDR3 nucleotide sequence: TGTGCCAGCAGCTTAGATGGCAGAGAGGATACAGATACGCAGTATTTT.

The chain's CDR3 is CASSPGREGVSEQFF. CDR3 nucleotides: TGTGCCAGCTCACCTGGGCGGGAAGGGGTGAGTGAGCAGTTCTTC. The chain has TRBV18 and TRBJ2-1, with a possible D match to TRBD2 (6 bases). Germline V CDR1 and CDR2: KGHSH, LQKENI. V lost 3 bases, J lost 9 bases, and 18 bases lay in between. There are 15 residues in the CDR3.

This clone was recorded once. At the DNA level, this CDR3 is encoded by other sequences in the same sample as well. The V and J genes are TRBV29-1 and TRBJ2-7; TRBD1 matches 10 bases. Per germline, CDR1 SQVTM and CDR2 ANQGSEA. J gave up 0 bases and V 3 bases, and 2 bases lay outside the gene matches. This CDR3 is built from 14 residues. The CDR3 sequence is CSVEGTGVSYEQYF. CDR3 coding DNA: TGCAGCGTTGAGGGGACAGGGGTCTCCTACGAGCAGTACTTC.

The chain uses TRBV7-8 and TRBJ2-7, with D unclear. Germline CDR1 SGHVS, CDR2 FQNEAQ. The CDR3 length is 13 residues. The germline V and J ends were trimmed by 3 bases and 6 bases, with 12 bases remaining between them. Here the CDR3 DNA reads TGTGCCAGCAGCTTTTCCGGGTCCGGCGAGCAGTACTTC. It translates to CASSFSGSGEQYF.